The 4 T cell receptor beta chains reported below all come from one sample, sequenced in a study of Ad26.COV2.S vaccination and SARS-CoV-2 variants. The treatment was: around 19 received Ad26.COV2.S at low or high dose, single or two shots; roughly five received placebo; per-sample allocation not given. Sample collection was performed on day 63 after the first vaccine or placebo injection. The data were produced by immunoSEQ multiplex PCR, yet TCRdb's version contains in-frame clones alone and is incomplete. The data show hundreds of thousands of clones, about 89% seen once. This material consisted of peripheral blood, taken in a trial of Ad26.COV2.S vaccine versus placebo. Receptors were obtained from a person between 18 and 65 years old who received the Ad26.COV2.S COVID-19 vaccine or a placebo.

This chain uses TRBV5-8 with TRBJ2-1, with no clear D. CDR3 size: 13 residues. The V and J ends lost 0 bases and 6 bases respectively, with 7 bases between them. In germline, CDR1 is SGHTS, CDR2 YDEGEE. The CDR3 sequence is CASSLVPRNEQFF. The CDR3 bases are TGTGCCAGCAGCTTGGTCCCCCGCAATGAGCAGTTCTTC.

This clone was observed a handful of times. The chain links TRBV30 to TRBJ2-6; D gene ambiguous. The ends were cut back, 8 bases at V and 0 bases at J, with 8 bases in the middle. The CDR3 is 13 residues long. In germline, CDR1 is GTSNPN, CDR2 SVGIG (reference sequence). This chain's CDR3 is CATWSSGANVLTF. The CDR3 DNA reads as TGTGCCACCTGGTCCTCTGGGGCCAACGTCCTGACTTTC.

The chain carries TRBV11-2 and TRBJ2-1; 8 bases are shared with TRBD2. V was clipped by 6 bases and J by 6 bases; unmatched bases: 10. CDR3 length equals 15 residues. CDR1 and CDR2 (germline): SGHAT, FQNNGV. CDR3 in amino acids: CASRRPGLVGNEQFF. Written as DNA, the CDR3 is TGTGCCAGCAGACGACCGGGACTAGTGGGCAATGAGCAGTTCTTC.

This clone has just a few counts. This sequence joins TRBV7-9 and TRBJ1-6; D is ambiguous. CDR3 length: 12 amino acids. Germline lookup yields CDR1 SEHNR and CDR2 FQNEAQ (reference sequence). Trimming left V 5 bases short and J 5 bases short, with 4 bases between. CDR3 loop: CASSPNNSPLHF. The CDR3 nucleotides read TGTGCCAGCAGCCCCAATAATTCACCCCTCCACTTT.